This is a list of T cell receptor beta chains from one sample in a study of CD8 T cells in ankylosing spondylitis. TCRdb recomputed calls from the 5' RACE reads with MiXCR, one row per CDR3 protein. This sample has 200,000 to 300,000 distinct CDR3 sequences; approximately 9% occur once, and the top ten carry under 7.5%. The sequenced material came from blood, either unsorted or a sorted T cell fraction (not recorded which). These receptors were collected from a male donor with ankylosing spondylitis or in good health (not recorded which). The CDR3 runs from the conserved cysteine through the conserved F or W. Fields, in order: clone size, J gene, V gene, D gene, CDR3 DNA, CDR3 protein. The D gene is left open where the match is weak. For some rows the clone size is stated as once, few or many, or as a class when expanded; others skip it.

abundance: few
j_gene: TRBJ2-3
v_gene: TRBV12-3/TRBV12-4
d_gene: TRBD2
CDR3nt: TGTGCCAGCAGCAGCGGGGGACGGGCGGATACGCAGTATTTT
CDR3aa: CASSSGGRADTQYF

abundance: few
j_gene: TRBJ2-3
v_gene: TRBV7-2
d_gene: TRBD2
CDR3nt: TGTGCCAGCAGCCGGACTAGCGGGGGGAACACAGATACGCAGTATTTT
CDR3aa: CASSRTSGGNTDTQYF

abundance: many
j_gene: TRBJ1-4
v_gene: TRBV15
d_gene: .
CDR3nt: TGTGCCACCAGCAGCGGGACCCGGGGGGAAAAACTGTTTTTT
CDR3aa: CATSSGTRGEKLFF

abundance: .
j_gene: TRBJ1-1
v_gene: TRBV10-3
d_gene: TRBD1
CDR3nt: TGTGCCATCACCTCGACAGGGAGCACTGAAGCTTTCTTT
CDR3aa: CAITSTGSTEAFF

abundance: many
j_gene: TRBJ1-1
v_gene: TRBV4-1
d_gene: .
CDR3nt: TGCGCCAGCAGCCAAGGGGATGAAGCTTTCTTT
CDR3aa: CASSQGDEAFF

abundance: large
j_gene: TRBJ1-5
v_gene: TRBV27
d_gene: TRBD1
CDR3nt: TGTGCCAGCAGCTCCGGGACAGGGGTTCAGCCCCAGCATTTT
CDR3aa: CASSSGTGVQPQHF

abundance: many
j_gene: TRBJ2-7
v_gene: TRBV3-1
d_gene: .
CDR3nt: TGTGCCAGCAGCCAGGTCCTCTCCTACGAGCAGTACTTC
CDR3aa: CASSQVLSYEQYF

abundance: .
j_gene: TRBJ2-2
v_gene: TRBV11-3
d_gene: .
CDR3nt: TGTGCCAGCAGCTTAGGTGGGAGTGGAATCCCCGGGGAGCTGTTTTTT
CDR3aa: CASSLGGSGIPGELFF

abundance: many
j_gene: TRBJ1-3
v_gene: TRBV12-3/TRBV12-4
d_gene: .
CDR3nt: TGTGCCAGCAGTTTACTGGGAGGTTCTGGAAACACCATATATTTT
CDR3aa: CASSLLGGSGNTIYF

abundance: .
j_gene: TRBJ2-1
v_gene: TRBV12-3/TRBV12-4
d_gene: .
CDR3nt: TGTGCCAGCAGTTTAAGGGGACGGACCTACAATGAGCAGTTCTTC
CDR3aa: CASSLRGRTYNEQFF

abundance: .
j_gene: TRBJ2-1
v_gene: TRBV20-1
d_gene: .
CDR3nt: TGCAGTGCTAGAGCGGTACAGGGTTTGTCCCATGAGCAGTTCTTC
CDR3aa: CSARAVQGLSHEQFF

abundance: many
j_gene: TRBJ1-4
v_gene: TRBV7-6
d_gene: .
CDR3nt: TGTGCCAGCAGCGGCAGAAATGAAAAACTGTTTTTT
CDR3aa: CASSGRNEKLFF

abundance: many
j_gene: TRBJ2-1
v_gene: TRBV20-1
d_gene: .
CDR3nt: TGCAGTGTCCAGACTAGGGGCAATGAGCAGTTCTTC
CDR3aa: CSVQTRGNEQFF

abundance: many
j_gene: TRBJ2-3
v_gene: TRBV20-1
d_gene: .
CDR3nt: TGCAGTGCTAGGGCCCCCACAGATACGCAGTATTTT
CDR3aa: CSARAPTDTQYF

abundance: few
j_gene: TRBJ2-1
v_gene: TRBV30
d_gene: .
CDR3nt: TGTGCCTGGAGTGTAGGGGCGGGCAACCCCTTTTTGAATGAGCAGTTCTTC
CDR3aa: CAWSVGAGNPFLNEQFF

abundance: many
j_gene: TRBJ1-6
v_gene: TRBV7-2
d_gene: .
CDR3nt: TGTGCCAGCAGCTTAGCGGGAAATAATTCACCCCTCCACTTT
CDR3aa: CASSLAGNNSPLHF

abundance: many
j_gene: TRBJ1-4
v_gene: TRBV19
d_gene: TRBD1
CDR3nt: TGTGCCAGCGGGACAGGGGGGTCAATTGCAACTAATGAAAAACTGTTTTTT
CDR3aa: CASGTGGSIATNEKLFF

abundance: few
j_gene: TRBJ1-5
v_gene: TRBV19
d_gene: .
CDR3nt: TGTGCCAGTAGGGGGGTGGCGGGGGTCGAGAATCAGCCCCAGCATTTT
CDR3aa: CASRGVAGVENQPQHF

abundance: few
j_gene: TRBJ2-6
v_gene: TRBV21-1
d_gene: .
CDR3nt: TGTGCCAGCAGCAATAGACCGTATCGGCGCTCTGGGGCCAACGTCCTGACTTTC
CDR3aa: CASSNRPYRRSGANVLTF

abundance: many
j_gene: TRBJ1-1
v_gene: TRBV18
d_gene: .
CDR3nt: TGTGCCAGCTCACCACAGGGGGACGGCACTGAAGCTTTCTTT
CDR3aa: CASSPQGDGTEAFF

abundance: few
j_gene: TRBJ1-5
v_gene: TRBV30
d_gene: .
CDR3nt: TGTGCCTGGAGTCGGGGGGCAAGGCAGCCCCAGCATTTT
CDR3aa: CAWSRGARQPQHF

abundance: many
j_gene: TRBJ2-2
v_gene: TRBV5-1
d_gene: TRBD2
CDR3nt: TGCGCCAGCAGCTTAGAAGCGGGGGGCCACCTTAACACCGGGGAGCTGTTTTTT
CDR3aa: CASSLEAGGHLNTGELFF

abundance: many
j_gene: TRBJ2-7
v_gene: TRBV5-1
d_gene: TRBD1
CDR3nt: TGCGCCAGCAGCTTCGGACAGGGAAGCTCCTACGAGCAGTACTTC
CDR3aa: CASSFGQGSSYEQYF

abundance: once
j_gene: TRBJ1-5
v_gene: TRBV6-1
d_gene: .
CDR3nt: TGTGCCAGCAGTACGGGATCTCGACAGCCCCAGCATTTT
CDR3aa: CASSTGSRQPQHF

abundance: few
j_gene: TRBJ1-5
v_gene: TRBV7-2
d_gene: .
CDR3nt: TGTGCCAGCAGCCCCCGGATGAGTCGCAATCAGCCCCAGCATTTT
CDR3aa: CASSPRMSRNQPQHF

abundance: many
j_gene: TRBJ2-3
v_gene: TRBV20-1
d_gene: .
CDR3nt: TGCAGTGCTAGAGGTCTAGACGGGGGAGATACGCAGTATTTT
CDR3aa: CSARGLDGGDTQYF

abundance: .
j_gene: TRBJ2-6
v_gene: TRBV5-1
d_gene: .
CDR3nt: TGCGCCAGCAGCTACCCAGGGTCTGGGGCCAACGTCCTGACTTTC
CDR3aa: CASSYPGSGANVLTF

abundance: few
j_gene: TRBJ2-5
v_gene: TRBV10-3
d_gene: TRBD2
CDR3nt: TGTGCCATCAGTGCCCCTAGCGGGCCGGGCGGAGAGACCCAGTACTTC
CDR3aa: CAISAPSGPGGETQYF

abundance: few
j_gene: TRBJ2-1
v_gene: TRBV20-1
d_gene: .
CDR3nt: TGCAGTGCTTCAAGGGGGGCTACCGAGTATGAGCAGTTCTTC
CDR3aa: CSASRGATEYEQFF

abundance: many
j_gene: TRBJ1-6
v_gene: TRBV6-5
d_gene: TRBD1
CDR3nt: TGTGCCAGCAGTTACATTACAGGGGGCAATTCACCCCTCCACTTT
CDR3aa: CASSYITGGNSPLHF

abundance: many
j_gene: TRBJ2-7
v_gene: TRBV27
d_gene: .
CDR3nt: TGTGCCAGCAGTTTATCTACAGGGGACTACCCCTACGAGCAGTACTTC
CDR3aa: CASSLSTGDYPYEQYF

abundance: many
j_gene: TRBJ1-2
v_gene: TRBV4-1
d_gene: .
CDR3nt: TGCGCCAGCAGCCAAGATTCTGGACCCCCTAACTATGGCTACACCTTC
CDR3aa: CASSQDSGPPNYGYTF

abundance: few
j_gene: TRBJ2-5
v_gene: TRBV6-5
d_gene: .
CDR3nt: TGTGCCAGCAGTTTTGACCCGAGGGAGACCCAGTACTTC
CDR3aa: CASSFDPRETQYF

abundance: .
j_gene: TRBJ1-2
v_gene: TRBV20-1
d_gene: .
CDR3nt: TGCAGTGCTAGAGATTTGGCAGGGAGGTCCCCTAGGGGCTACACCTTC
CDR3aa: CSARDLAGRSPRGYTF

abundance: many
j_gene: TRBJ2-1
v_gene: TRBV7-9
d_gene: .
CDR3nt: TGTGCCAGCAGCTTAGTACGACAACCTTCGGATGAGCAGTTCTTC
CDR3aa: CASSLVRQPSDEQFF

abundance: many
j_gene: TRBJ1-1
v_gene: TRBV7-3
d_gene: .
CDR3nt: TGTGCCAGCAGCTTGAAGGGGGACACTGAAGCTTTCTTT
CDR3aa: CASSLKGDTEAFF

abundance: few
j_gene: TRBJ2-7
v_gene: TRBV7-2
d_gene: .
CDR3nt: TGTGCCAGCAGCTTAGTTTTTGACTACGAGCAGTACTTC
CDR3aa: CASSLVFDYEQYF

abundance: .
j_gene: TRBJ2-1
v_gene: TRBV7-2
d_gene: .
CDR3nt: TGTGCCAGCTCCGGAACCCAGAGCTCCTACAATGAGCAGTTCTTC
CDR3aa: CASSGTQSSYNEQFF

abundance: many
j_gene: TRBJ1-1
v_gene: TRBV7-9
d_gene: .
CDR3nt: TGTGCCAGCAGGTTAGGGACGGATCAGAACACTGAAGCTTTCTTT
CDR3aa: CASRLGTDQNTEAFF

abundance: many
j_gene: TRBJ2-3
v_gene: TRBV20-1
d_gene: .
CDR3nt: TGCAGTGCTGGCTGGGATACGCAGTATTTT
CDR3aa: CSAGWDTQYF

abundance: many
j_gene: TRBJ2-5
v_gene: TRBV6-2/TRBV6-3
d_gene: TRBD2
CDR3nt: TGTGCCAGCAGTTACCTACCTGGAGCGGGGCAAGAGACCCAGTACTTC
CDR3aa: CASSYLPGAGQETQYF

abundance: .
j_gene: TRBJ2-5
v_gene: TRBV7-2
d_gene: TRBD2
CDR3nt: TGTGCCAGCAGCACACGACTAGCGGGGGGGCAGGAGACCCAGTACTTC
CDR3aa: CASSTRLAGGQETQYF

abundance: few
j_gene: TRBJ1-2
v_gene: TRBV2
d_gene: .
CDR3nt: TGTGCCAGCAGTGAAAAAGAGATCGGAGGTGGGAATGGCTACACCTTC
CDR3aa: CASSEKEIGGGNGYTF

abundance: many
j_gene: TRBJ2-3
v_gene: TRBV12-3/TRBV12-4
d_gene: TRBD2
CDR3nt: TGTGCCAGCAGTTTAAGGGCGGGAGGGGGCGATACGCAGTATTTT
CDR3aa: CASSLRAGGGDTQYF

abundance: many
j_gene: TRBJ1-5
v_gene: TRBV20-1
d_gene: .
CDR3nt: TGCAGTGCCTCTCAGGAGGGTCAGCCCCAGCATTTT
CDR3aa: CSASQEGQPQHF

abundance: .
j_gene: TRBJ2-5
v_gene: TRBV3-1
d_gene: TRBD1
CDR3nt: TGTGCCAGCAGCCAAGAACCCAACAGGGGGGAGACCCAGTACTTC
CDR3aa: CASSQEPNRGETQYF

abundance: few
j_gene: TRBJ1-2
v_gene: TRBV4-2
d_gene: TRBD1
CDR3nt: TGTGCCAGCAGCCAAGTCCGAGGGGGGACAGGGACGTTTTTGCATGGCTACACCTTC
CDR3aa: CASSQVRGGTGTFLHGYTF

abundance: .
j_gene: TRBJ2-4
v_gene: TRBV20-1
d_gene: .
CDR3nt: TGCAGTGCTTCCAGGGATACCAAAAACATTCAGTACTTC
CDR3aa: CSASRDTKNIQYF

abundance: many
j_gene: TRBJ1-1
v_gene: TRBV6-2/TRBV6-3
d_gene: TRBD1
CDR3nt: TGTGCCAGCAAACCGGGACAGGACAACACTGAAGCTTTCTTT
CDR3aa: CASKPGQDNTEAFF

abundance: .
j_gene: TRBJ2-3
v_gene: TRBV19
d_gene: TRBD1
CDR3nt: TGTGCCAGTAGCTTCCGCCGCGGGACAGGAGGAGATACGCAGTATTTT
CDR3aa: CASSFRRGTGGDTQYF